These T cell receptor beta chains were read from a single sample in a study of T cells in localized non-small cell lung cancer. Data came from immunoSEQ multiplex PCR; TCRdb stores just in-frame clones and leaves some out. Of around 35,000 clones detected, 93% appear once; the ten largest clones hold under 8%. This sample comprised peripheral blood, obtained before any cancer treatment. Receptors were obtained from a female donor over 55 with stage I lung adenocarcinoma. The conserved cysteine and the conserved F or W are not part of the CDR3 here.

TRBV5-4	TRBJ2-1	ASSPFGPSSYNEQF
TRBV10-3	TRBJ2-1	AISESEGSEGF
TRBV7-7	TRBJ2-5	ASSLSQIQETQY
TRBV5-4	TRBJ2-3	ASSLEGLAAADTQY
TRBV30	TRBJ2-2	AWTLTGELF
TRBV6-5	TRBJ1-2	ASSSTGAGGYT
TRBV30	TRBJ2-5	AWSALVEETQY
TRBV9	TRBJ1-5	ASSVKDAHQPQH
TRBV5-1	TRBJ1-4	ASSPRQGATNEKLF
TRBV7-9	TRBJ1-1	ASSPRQGANTEAF
TRBV6-4	TRBJ1-5	ASSDGTVYNQPQH
TRBV18	TRBJ1-2	ASSPGQLYGYT
TRBV6-5	TRBJ1-2	ASRTTTSVGGYT
TRBV2	TRBJ1-1	ASTDGLNTEAF
TRBV11-3	TRBJ2-1	ASSFAQWNEQF
TRBV30	TRBJ1-2	AWSVEFVLGGSDYGYT
TRBV23-1	TRBJ1-2	ASSQSRGYT
TRBV6-4	TRBJ2-1	ASSDSESSYNEQF
TRBV4-3	TRBJ1-2	ASSQDISGNYGYT
TRBV11-2	TRBJ2-1	ASSQGQESFNEQF
TRBV5-1	TRBJ2-1	ASSLTSGLYNEQF
TRBV30	TRBJ1-3	AWAGGSGNTIY
TRBV7-2	TRBJ2-7	ASSSQVGQGLYEQY
TRBV7-3	TRBJ2-3	ASSFDRGTDTQY
TRBV7-9	TRBJ1-2	ASSLEGYSYT
TRBV5-6	TRBJ1-1	ASSRYSGTEAF
TRBV6-5	TRBJ2-5	ASRGTSEGETQY
TRBV29-1	TRBJ2-1	SGRTSAVPKGNEQF
TRBV11-2	TRBJ2-6	ASSLEGTGTFSSGANVLT
TRBV29-1	TRBJ1-2	SVGTGGGSGYT
TRBV4-3	TRBJ1-5	ASSQDLGNGNQPQH
TRBV6-6	TRBJ2-3	ASTGGDRFTDTQY
TRBV19	TRBJ1-4	ASSIGFGYSSTNEKLF
TRBV30	TRBJ1-4	AWSYRGLEKLF
TRBV7-8	TRBJ2-3	ASNPDNRDGSTDTQY
TRBV4-1	TRBJ2-3	ASSQGQGVGDTQY
TRBV11-2	TRBJ1-5	ASSLEAPRAYSNQPQH
TRBV5-4	TRBJ2-4	ASSQDENIQY
TRBV10-3	TRBJ2-2	AISRQGRNTGELF
TRBV28	TRBJ2-1	ASSFGAGVSYNEQF
TRBV6-5	TRBJ1-2	ASSYSSGGYYGYT
TRBV19	TRBJ1-5	ASSIDPGIRPQH
TRBV28	TRBJ1-2	ASSPHPSGATSDGYT
TRBV28	TRBJ1-2	ASSSGGNYGYT
TRBV7-9	TRBJ2-4	ASSLRTGGKNIQY
TRBV9	TRBJ2-2	ASSVVYTGELF
TRBV5-1	TRBJ2-7	ASSLNLYEQY
TRBV19	TRBJ2-2	ASSKGTNTGELF
TRBV4-3	TRBJ1-4	ASSQEGVATNEKLF
TRBV10-3	TRBJ2-7	AITGGGIREQY
TRBV5-1	TRBJ2-7	ASKPSRDRTNYEQY
TRBV5-1	TRBJ1-6	ASSWGDAEGNSPLH
TRBV10-3	TRBJ2-7	AIGQGTYEQY